The entry below describes one TCR beta chain. This clone has more than one count but fewer than ten. This clone's antigen is unknown. No much larger clone is present one base from it, and per-base qualities are unavailable. This sample is drawn from a study of cytomegalovirus exposure and HLA in healthy donors (TCRdb year 2017). In the study overall: According to an earlier analysis of a few hundred of the donors, roughly 180 million T cells yielded 90 million to 140 million unique TCR beta sequences and around 300 Gb of sequence data. In an earlier analysis of more than 550 of the donors, high-throughput TCR beta sequencing was used to judge whether each TCR beta V gene segment behaved as functional or pseudogenic. All discovery cohort repertoires had been generated on a single sequencing platform. Besides the first cohort of 500 to 700 subjects, a separate validation cohort made up of over 95 different subjects was used. High-throughput TCR immunosequencing, statistical association of individual TCRs with disease status, and machine learning were combined to predict cytomegalovirus infection status. In the later analysis, no new phenotypic data were used to find candidate immune exposures; instead, reliance was placed on TCR beta sequences and their occurrence across donors. Among 300 to 450 genotyped donors of the cohort, an average of approximately 240,000 unique TCR beta nucleotide sequences were sequenced per donor, roughly 18% of them non-productive. A later genetic analysis used genome-wide SNP genotypes for about 60% of the roughly 700 donors, treating that subset as a discovery cohort. The genetic ancestry cluster associated with self-reported Caucasian donors included 81% of the roughly 410 genotyped donors. About 280 gigabases of sequencing data and about 92 million unique TCR sequences made up an early release that covered roughly 670 HLA-typed donors. Using immunosequencing, the study profiled T cell repertoires from 500 to 800 subjects and related those repertoires to cytomegalovirus serostatus. A later analysis re-analyzed previously published TCR beta repertoires from several hundred donors and added high-resolution HLA genotyping to study TCR occurrence patterns. Alongside the repertoire data, information on donor age, sex, ethnicity and CMV serostatus was compiled. HLA typing covered class I and class II loci at four-digit resolution. Roughly 5 DR-DQ haplotypes were handled as single units for association and clustering, since linkage in the cohort was strong. The study aimed to test whether cataloging public T cell receptors could reveal signatures of past pathogen exposure. Typing coverage varied by locus: roughly 629-640 donors for A, B, C, DRB1 and DQB1; more than 500 for DQA1; about 570 for DPA1; roughly 450 for DPB1. General findings and caveats noted by the study authors: Immune exposure information for the cohort was limited to CMV serostatus. A few of the identified cytomegalovirus-associated TCR beta chains were confirmed in vitro to be specific for cytomegalovirus antigens. Only TCR beta chains were sequenced in this cohort, and the absence of alpha or paired-chain data limited detectable features. A later analysis found that TCR association rates varied across HLA loci, with DRB1 alleles showing the most associated TCRs and HLA-C alleles the fewest. The classifier was reported to diagnose cytomegalovirus status with high specificity and sensitivity in both the original cohort and the validation cohort. A cluster of highly shared sequence variants was judged likely to be a technical artifact of the sequencing pipeline. Roughly uniform sequencing depth across donors was assumed in presence/absence analyses, although this assumption may not hold. Because HLA typing was unavailable for some donors at each locus, only the typed subset was used in association tests. A later analysis found that HLA-associated TCR beta chains were more clonally expanded and had lower generation probabilities than equally common non-associated chains. Because counts were too low, some 16 rarely observed V segments, including chromosome 9 orphons, were excluded from the earlier analysis of fewer than 650 of the donors. Several of the top co-occurrence clusters appeared to be linked to parvovirus B19, influenza, CMV and Epstein-Barr virus, according to a later analysis. In an earlier analysis of several hundred of the donors, most TCR beta V segments were observed in productive rearrangements about 87% or about 30% of the time, broadly matching IMGT annotations. Across donors, most TCR sequences were observed very rarely, whereas some public TCRs were present in many individuals. The study listed 150 to 200 TCR beta chains as associated with cytomegalovirus. In a later analysis, most CMV-associated TCR beta chains were found to appear HLA-restricted, with HLA associations seemingly driven largely by CMV exposure. V-gene and J-gene trimming of TCR beta chains was associated with a missense DCLRE1C variant in a later genetic analysis, and the association was replicated in an independent cohort. In a later genetic analysis, fewer N-insertions in productive TCRs were reported among donors in an Asian-associated ancestry cluster than the roughly 670-donor mean. Some IMGT-functional V segments, including TRBV6-2 and TRBV6-3, could not be distinguished by the 87-base-pair reads and were therefore excluded. A further reported finding was that TCR beta sequences accurately predicted the HLA-A and HLA-B alleles for most subjects in the first cohort. Linkage disequilibrium might explain the correlated functional status among segregating V segments, but an unknown experimental factor could not be excluded. The authors suggested that the approach could potentially be extended to other disease states and immunological phenotypes. When HLA alleles, especially DR and DQ, strongly co-occurred, attributing TCR associations to individual alleles was difficult. At a false discovery rate of 0.05, a later analysis linked under 20,000 TCR beta sequences to specific HLA alleles.

In total, approximately 700 healthy bone marrow donors made up the cohort. At the time of sampling, every cohort member was nominally healthy, though immune exposures that went unrecorded were likely present. The donor was CMV seropositive and belonged to the group of 250 to 300 seropositive cohort members. Each donor provided a peripheral blood sample, and peripheral blood mononuclear cells were used for TCR beta sequencing. Genomic DNA was extracted from the blood cell samples with the Qiagen DNeasy Blood Extraction Kit. Libraries were built with the immunoSEQ multiplex PCR assay. A mixture of 60 forward primers for TCR Vbeta segments and 13 reverse primers for TCR Jbeta segments was used in the multiplex PCR. A multiplex PCR assay on genomic DNA amplified the CDR3 region of rearranged TCR beta genes. The Illumina HiSeq System was used to sequence the amplified TCR beta libraries as 87-base-pair reads. In the source study's methods: A later analysis tallied approximately 87 million unique TCR beta chains across the 666 repertoires, and some 10 million of those chains were shared by two or more donors. A nearest-neighbor algorithm error-corrected the raw reads and collapsed the reads into unique sequences, merging closely related sequences to remove PCR and sequencing errors. Alignment of CDR3 sequences to IMGT reference sequences was used to assign V, D and J gene segments. For a sequence to be retained, a match of at least six nucleotides to both a V gene segment and a J gene segment was required. Rearrangements were classified as productive when the CDR3 lacked stop codons and remained in frame with V and J, and all other rearrangements were classified as non-productive. Following IMGT convention, CDR3 was defined as the stretch from the second conserved V-encoded cysteine up to the conserved J-encoded phenylalanine. In an earlier analysis of some 550 of the donors, sequences lacking an unambiguous match to a single V gene segment were excluded. In an earlier analysis of 587 of the donors, a V segment was called functional when productive rearrangements were above 56.7%, and segregating when the standard deviation between donors exceeded 5%. To diagnose cytomegalovirus status from the catalog of TCR beta chain sequences, a statistical classification framework was built. A later analysis assigned V and J genes by comparing TCR nucleotide sequences with IMGT/GENE-DB human TR gene sequences. The TCRdist pipeline was used in a later analysis to assign CDR3 sequences and most-parsimonious VDJ recombination scenarios. In a later analysis, each TCR beta chain was defined by its CDR3 amino acid sequence together with its V-gene family, and reads lacking a unique V-gene family were excluded. To address suspected cross-contamination and a sequencing artifact, a later analysis removed 592 highly shared, low-generation-probability nucleotide sequences. A later analysis calculated a clonal expansion index for each public chain from normalized within-repertoire ranks of inferred template counts. A later analysis computed generation probabilities with a VDJ recombination model fitted to out-of-frame rearrangements, and checked the results against IGoR. A later analysis scored TCR-TCR, TCR-HLA and TCR-CMV co-occurrence with hypergeometric tests, applying a repertoire-size bias correction to TCR pairs. False discovery rates were estimated in a later analysis by permuting HLA or CMV assignments 20 times. In a later analysis, co-occurring TCRs were grouped using DBSCAN, with TCRdist sequence similarity added in when clustering inside HLA-allele-positive subsets. Repertoires with fewer than 30,000 or more than 120,000 public chains, plus five repertoires with anomalous nucleotide sharing, were excluded from co-occurrence clustering. Drawn from immuneACCESS, this table holds only the in-frame rearrangements with V and J called that TCRdb kept. Clones are partly lost; checked studies trace under half to an unresolved V gene and leave the rest unexplained. The V and J calls and clone size come from that table; D and trimming were worked out from the DNA. The sample contains 90,000 to 120,000 clones, 70% to 80% of them found a single time. The ten largest account for approximately 4.3% of the sample.

From the cysteine through the phenylalanine, the CDR3 covers 18 amino acids. The only DNA kept is the CDR3, 54 bases in frame from the first base. For this chain, trimming is 3 bases at the V end and 7 bases at the J end, and the number of junction bases without a gene match is 11. CDR1 and CDR2 were assigned from the germline V gene as SGHTA and FQGNSA. This chain is built from TRBV7-2 and TRBJ2-1; the central 14 bases match TRBD2. The source of this sequence is a woman between 18 and 29 years old in good health and CMV-seropositive. What was sequenced was PBMCs. The CDR3 has the sequence CASSFGTSGRRVGNEQFF. The nucleotide sequence is given as TGTGCCAGCAGCTTTGGGACTAGCGGGAGAAGGGTGGGAAATGAGCAGTTCTTC. The full variable domain, completed from the reference TRBV7-2 and TRBJ2-1 proteins outside the CDR3, reads GAGVSQSPSNKVTEKGKDVELRCDPISGHTALYWYRQSLGQGLEFLIYFQGNSAPDKSGLPSDRFSAERTGGSVSTLTIQRTQQEDSAVYLCASSFGTSGRRVGNEQFFGPGTRLTVL.